This passage covers 13 T cell receptor beta chains from one sample sequenced in a study of identical twins (dated by TCRdb to about 2016). Library creation used 5' RACE. Sequencing instrument: Illumina HiSeq 2000. TCRdb trimmed public reads at Q25 via fastp, called clones via MiXCR and kept in-frame beta chains. Here each entry gathers all rows of one CDR3 protein and keeps the most common genes and DNA. A total of about 430,000 distinct CDR3 sequences appear in this sample, about 18% of them only once. The ten largest make up 9.5% to 15% of the sample. The specimen was naive T cells sorted from blood. The sample's cell subset or site label, in plain terms: cells isolated with a human naive T-cell isolation kit. All receptors derive from a man aged 50 to 60 in good health.

The chain is built from TRBV20-1 and TRBJ1-2; possible D gene TRBD1, 5 bases. V shed 5 bases and J shed 5 bases, with 12 bases lying between them. The CDR3 totals 12 residues. CDR1 DFQATT and CDR2 SNEGSKA come from the germline V gene (reference sequence). The CDR3 nucleotides read TGCAGTGCTGTTACAGGTGTTTATGGCTACACCTTC. As protein: CSAVTGVYGYTF.

Many counts were recorded for this clonotype. The V and J genes are TRBV10-3 and TRBJ1-5; D not resolved. V was pared by 8 bases and J by 5 bases, with 13 bases between. The CDR3 consists of 13 residues. Looked up from germline, CDR1 is ENHRY and CDR2 is SYGVKD. Here the CDR3 reads CAISKGDDQPQHF. Written as DNA, the CDR3 is TGTGCCATCTCTAAGGGAGACGATCAGCCCCAGCATTTT.

This clonotype was detected many times. The chain recombines TRBV20-1 with TRBJ1-1, with D unclear. Trimming shortened V by 7 bases and J by 0 bases, and 9 bases separated the two germline ends. Germline values: CDR1 DFQATT, CDR2 SNEGSKA (reference sequence). This CDR3 contains 12 residues. CDR3 residues: CSVRIMNTEAFF. The CDR3 nucleotides are TGCAGTGTGCGCATAATGAACACTGAAGCTTTCTTT.

The table lists this clonotype with many counts. The rearrangement links TRBV20-1 to TRBJ1-1; D remains unclear. The V and J ends lost 3 bases and 0 bases respectively, with 8 bases between them. The CDR3 covers 13 residues. Germline V gene sequence: CDR1 DFQATT, CDR2 SNEGSKA (reference sequence). In DNA form, the CDR3 reads TGCAGTGCTAGGCCCAGGATGAACACTGAAGCTTTCTTT. It translates to CSARPRMNTEAFF.

In the case of this clonotype: A read error may explain this, as a much larger clone is one base away. CDR3 coding DNA: TGCAGCGTTACGGGCTACAATGAGCAGTTCTTC. It codes for CSVTGYNEQFF. This chain connects TRBV29-1 to TRBJ2-1; D gene uncertain. Trimming pared 5 bases from V and 3 bases from J, leaving 5 bases between. CDR1 is SQVTM and CDR2 is ANQGSEA in the germline V gene. This CDR3 contains 11 residues.

The CDR3 protein is CASSEKTGLTNTEAFF. The CDR3 coding sequence is TGTGCCAGCAGTGAGAAGACAGGCCTAACGAACACTGAAGCTTTCTTT. The V and J genes are TRBV25-1 and TRBJ1-1; possible D gene TRBD1, 6 bases. Germline loops: CDR1 MGHDK, CDR2 SYGVNS. The CDR3 is 16 amino acids. The V end was cut by 3 bases, the J end by 1 base, with 15 bases between.

This clonotype was seen at least ten times. The J gene is TRBJ2-3, the V gene TRBV4-1, with 10 bases that match TRBD1. V lost 4 bases to trimming and J lost 4 bases; unmatched junction nucleotides: 11. Germline V gene lookup returns CDR1 MGHRA and CDR2 YSYEKL. The CDR3 covers 17 residues. The CDR3 bases are TGCGCCAGCAGCCCGGGTGCCGGGACAGGGGATCCAGATACGCAGTATTTT. It yields the protein CASSPGAGTGDPDTQYF.

The genes are TRBV25-1 and TRBJ1-3; D remains unclear. The CDR3 has 16 residues. Per germline, CDR1 MGHDK and CDR2 SYGVNS. The ends were cut back, 4 bases at V and 0 bases at J, with 13 bases in the middle. Here the CDR3 reads CASSASYGLSGNTIYF. The CDR3 region has the DNA TGTGCCAGCAGTGCCTCGTACGGACTCTCTGGAAACACCATATATTTT.

There are many counts of this clonotype. V usage is TRBV10-2 and J usage is TRBJ2-3, with 7 bases fitting TRBD1. CDR1 and CDR2 from the germline V gene are WSHSY and SAAADI. V dropped 7 bases and J dropped 4; count of bases not matched to a gene: 2. The CDR3 has 12 residues. The CDR3 here is CASIGGPDTQYF. The CDR3 region has the DNA TGCGCCAGCATAGGGGGCCCAGATACGCAGTATTTT.

At least ten counts were recorded for this clonotype. The chain has TRBV20-1 and TRBJ2-5; maybe TRBD2 (6 bases). The germline V gene has CDR1 DFQATT and CDR2 SNEGSKA (reference sequence). This CDR3 has 14 residues. V was cut by 5 bases and J by 1 base, with 14 bases left in between. CDR3 sequence: CSAFGTGVQETQYF. The DNA for the CDR3 is TGCAGTGCTTTCGGGACGGGGGTCCAAGAGACCCAGTACTTC.

This sequence joins TRBV6-1 and TRBJ1-5, with D unresolved. V gave up 6 bases and J gave up 2 bases, with 17 bases separating them. CDR1 and CDR2 (germline): MNHNS, SASEGT. The CDR3 is 16 residues long. The CDR3 bases are TGTGCCAGCAGCCGCCCGGGAAGTTCGGGCAATCAGCCCCAGCATTTT. It encodes CASSRPGSSGNQPQHF.

The chain carries TRBV18 and TRBJ1-1, with D possibly being TRBD1 (5 bases). Germline loops: CDR1 KGHSH, CDR2 LQKENI. The CDR3 has 14 amino acids. V was trimmed by 6 bases and J by 3 bases, leaving 14 bases between them. Here the CDR3 reads CASSSQGGYTEAFF. The CDR3 nucleotides are TGTGCCAGCTCGTCCCAGGGAGGGTACACTGAAGCTTTCTTT.

At least ten counts were recorded for this clonotype. The CDR3 region is CASSPSSESTDTQYF. CDR3 sequence (DNA): TGTGCCAGCAGCCCGTCTAGCGAGAGCACAGATACGCAGTATTTT. The chain uses TRBV4-2 and TRBJ2-3; weak D call: TRBD2 (6 bases). Germline V CDR1 and CDR2: LGHNA, YNFKEQ. The CDR3 has 15 residues. With 4 bases removed from V and 0 bases from J, the gap between germline ends came to 11 bases.